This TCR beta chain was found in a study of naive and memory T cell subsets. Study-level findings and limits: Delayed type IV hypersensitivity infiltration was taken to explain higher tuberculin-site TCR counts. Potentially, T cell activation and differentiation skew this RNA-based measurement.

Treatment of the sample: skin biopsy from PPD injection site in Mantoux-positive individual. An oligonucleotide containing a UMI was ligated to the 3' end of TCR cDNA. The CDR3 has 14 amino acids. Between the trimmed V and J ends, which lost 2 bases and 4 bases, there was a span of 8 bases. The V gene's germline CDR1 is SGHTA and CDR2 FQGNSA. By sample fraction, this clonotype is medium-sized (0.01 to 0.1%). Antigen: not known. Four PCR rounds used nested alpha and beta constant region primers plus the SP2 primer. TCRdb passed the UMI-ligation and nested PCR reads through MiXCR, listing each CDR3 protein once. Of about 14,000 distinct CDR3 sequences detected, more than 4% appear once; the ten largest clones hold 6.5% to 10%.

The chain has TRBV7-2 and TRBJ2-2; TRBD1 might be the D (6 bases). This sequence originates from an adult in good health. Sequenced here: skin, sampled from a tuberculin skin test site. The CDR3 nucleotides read TGTGCCAGCAGCTTACAGGGGCCCACCGGGGAGCTGTTTTTT. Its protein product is CASSLQGPTGELFF.